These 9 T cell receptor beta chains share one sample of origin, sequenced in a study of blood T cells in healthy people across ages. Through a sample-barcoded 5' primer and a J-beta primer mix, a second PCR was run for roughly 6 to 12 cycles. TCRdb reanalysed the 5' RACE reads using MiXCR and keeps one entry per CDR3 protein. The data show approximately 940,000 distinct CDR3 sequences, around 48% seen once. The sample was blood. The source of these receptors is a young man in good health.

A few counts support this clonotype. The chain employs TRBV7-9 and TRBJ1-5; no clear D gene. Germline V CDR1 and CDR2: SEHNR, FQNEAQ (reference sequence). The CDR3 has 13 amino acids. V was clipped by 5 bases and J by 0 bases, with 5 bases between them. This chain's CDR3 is CASSVYSNQPQHF. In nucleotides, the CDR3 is TGTGCCAGCAGCGTTTATAGCAATCAGCCCCAGCATTTT.

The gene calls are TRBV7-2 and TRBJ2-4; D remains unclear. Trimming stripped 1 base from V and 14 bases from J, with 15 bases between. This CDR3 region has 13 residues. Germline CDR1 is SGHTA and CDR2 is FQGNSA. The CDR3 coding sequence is TGTGCCAGCAGCTTAGTAGAAACCTACGAGAAGTACTTC. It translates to CASSLVETYEKYF.

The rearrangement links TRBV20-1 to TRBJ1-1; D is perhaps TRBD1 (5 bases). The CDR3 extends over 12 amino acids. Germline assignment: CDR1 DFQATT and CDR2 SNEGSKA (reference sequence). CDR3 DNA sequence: TGCGGGGCGCTTCTACGGAACACTGAAGCTTTCTTT. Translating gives CGALLRNTEAFF.

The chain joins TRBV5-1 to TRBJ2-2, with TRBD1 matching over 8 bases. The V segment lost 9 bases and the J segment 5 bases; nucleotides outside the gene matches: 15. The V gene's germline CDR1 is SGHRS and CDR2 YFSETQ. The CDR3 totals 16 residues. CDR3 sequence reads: CATQTGVALGTGELFF. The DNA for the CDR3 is TGCGCCACCCAGACAGGGGTAGCGCTTGGGACCGGGGAGCTGTTTTTT. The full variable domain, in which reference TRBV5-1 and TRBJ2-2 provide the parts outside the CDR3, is KAGVTQTPRYLIKTRGQQVTLSCSPISGHRSVSWYQQTPGQGLQFLFEYFSETQRNKGNFPGRFSGRQFSNSRSEMNVSTLELGDSALYLCATQTGVALGTGELFFGEGSRLTVL.

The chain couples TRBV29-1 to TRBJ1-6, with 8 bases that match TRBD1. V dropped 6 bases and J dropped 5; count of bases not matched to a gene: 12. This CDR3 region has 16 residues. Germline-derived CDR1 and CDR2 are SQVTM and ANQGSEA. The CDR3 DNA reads TGCAGCGTCCTCGTAGAGACAGGGGCTAATAATTCACCCCTCCACTTT. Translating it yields CSVLVETGANNSPLHF.

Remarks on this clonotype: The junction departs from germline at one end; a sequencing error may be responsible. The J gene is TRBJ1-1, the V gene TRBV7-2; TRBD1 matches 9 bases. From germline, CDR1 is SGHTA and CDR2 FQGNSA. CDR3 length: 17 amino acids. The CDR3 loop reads CASSATGQGSMYTVAFF. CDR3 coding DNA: TGTGCCAGCAGCGCTACGGGACAGGGTAGCATGTACACTGTAGCTTTCTTT.

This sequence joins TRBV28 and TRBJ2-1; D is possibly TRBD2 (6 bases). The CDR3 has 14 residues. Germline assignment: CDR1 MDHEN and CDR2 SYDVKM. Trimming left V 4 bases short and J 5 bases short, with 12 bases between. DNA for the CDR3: TGTGCCAGCAGTTCCCTGACGGGAGACAATGAGCAGTTCTTC. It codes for CASSSLTGDNEQFF.

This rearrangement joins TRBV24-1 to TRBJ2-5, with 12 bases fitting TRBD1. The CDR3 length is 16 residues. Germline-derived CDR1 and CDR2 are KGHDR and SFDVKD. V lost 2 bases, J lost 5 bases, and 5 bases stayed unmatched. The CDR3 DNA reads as TGTGCCACCAGTGATTCGGGACAGGGGGCGGGTGAGACCCAGTACTTC. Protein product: CATSDSGQGAGETQYF.

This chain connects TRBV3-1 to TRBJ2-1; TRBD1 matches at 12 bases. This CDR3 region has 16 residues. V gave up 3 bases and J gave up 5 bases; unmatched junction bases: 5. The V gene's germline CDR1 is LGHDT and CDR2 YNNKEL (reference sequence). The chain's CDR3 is CASSHGDRGPHNEQFF. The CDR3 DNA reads TGTGCCAGCAGCCACGGGGACAGGGGGCCTCACAATGAGCAGTTCTTC.